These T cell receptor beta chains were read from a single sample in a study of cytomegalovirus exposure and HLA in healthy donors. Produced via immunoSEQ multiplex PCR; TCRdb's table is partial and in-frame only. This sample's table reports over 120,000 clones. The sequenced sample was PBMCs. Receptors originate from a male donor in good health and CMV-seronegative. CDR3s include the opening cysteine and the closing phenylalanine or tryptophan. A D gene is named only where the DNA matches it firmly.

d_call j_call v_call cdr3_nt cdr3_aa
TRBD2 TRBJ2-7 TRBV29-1 TGCAGCGTTTTTGGACTAGCGGGTTCCTACGAGCAGTACTTC CSVFGLAGSYEQYF
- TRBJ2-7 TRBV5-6 TGTGCCAGCAGCTCTACCCGCATGGACGAGCAGTACTTC CASSSTRMDEQYF
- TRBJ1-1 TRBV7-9 TGTGCCAGCAGCTTAAACCCAGGCAGGGGATCCCGTGAAGCTTTCTTT CASSLNPGRGSREAFF
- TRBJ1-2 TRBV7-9 TGTGCCAGCAGCATTAGTAACTATGGCTACACCTTC CASSISNYGYTF
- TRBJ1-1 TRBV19 TGTGCCAGTTCTACGGGGACTTTCTCTGAAGCTTTCTTT CASSTGTFSEAFF
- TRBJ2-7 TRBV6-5 TGTGCCAGCGGAGGTAGGGCCGTCAACGAGCAGTACTTC CASGGRAVNEQYF
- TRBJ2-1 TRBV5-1 TGCGCCAGCAGCCCCTCGTTGACAGGTTGGAACAATGAGCAGTTCTTC CASSPSLTGWNNEQFF
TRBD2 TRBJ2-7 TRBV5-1 TGCGCCAGCAGCGCGACCGGGACTAGCGGGACCTACGAGCAGTACTTC CASSATGTSGTYEQYF
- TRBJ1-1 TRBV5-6 TGTGCCAGCAGCTTGGCTCTTACTGAAGCTTTCTTT CASSLALTEAFF
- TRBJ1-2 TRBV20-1 TGCAGTGCACAGGGATCCTATGGCTACACCTTC CSAQGSYGYTF
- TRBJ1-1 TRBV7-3 TGTGCCAGCAGCTTAGGGCGGGCGAACACTGAAGCTTTCTTT CASSLGRANTEAFF
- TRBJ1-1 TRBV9 TGTGCCAGCAGGGCAGGGGAGGGCACTGAAGCTTTCTTT CASRAGEGTEAFF
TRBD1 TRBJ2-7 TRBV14 TGTGCCAGCAGCTTGAGACAGGGTGACGAGCAGTACTTC CASSLRQGDEQYF
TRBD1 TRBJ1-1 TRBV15 TGTGCCGCCCGAGGGGGGCGGACAGGGGTGAACACTGAAGCTTTCTTT CAARGGRTGVNTEAFF
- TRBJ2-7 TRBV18 TGTGCCAGCTCCTCCCAGGTGACCTTTTCCTACGAGCAGTACTTC CASSSQVTFSYEQYF
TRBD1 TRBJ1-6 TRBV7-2 TGTGCCAGCAGCTTAGTCCAGGGGGCGTCTTCACCCCTCCACTTT CASSLVQGASSPLHF
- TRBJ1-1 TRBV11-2 TGTGCCAGCAGCTTACGACCCGCGGGGGGCACTGAAGCTTTCTTT CASSLRPAGGTEAFF
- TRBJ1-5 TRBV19 TGTGCCAGTAGTATCAGGGGTCCCAATCAGCCCCAGCATTTT CASSIRGPNQPQHF
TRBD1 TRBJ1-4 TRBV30 TGTGCCTGGAGTGTATCGGACAGGGCCGAAAAACTGTTTTTT CAWSVSDRAEKLFF
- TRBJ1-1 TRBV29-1 TGCAGCGTCAAAGGGGGAATTCTGGACACTGAAGCTTTCTTT CSVKGGILDTEAFF
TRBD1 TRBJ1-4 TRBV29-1 TGCAGCGCACGCGAACAGGGGGCGGATGAAAAACTGTTTTTT CSAREQGADEKLFF
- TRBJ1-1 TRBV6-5 TGTGCCAGCAGTTACTCGATAGAGGCGAACACTGAAGCTTTCTTT CASSYSIEANTEAFF
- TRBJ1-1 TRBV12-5 TGTGCTAGTGGTCCTCGTCCCGGGACAAGGGCTGAAGCTTTCTTT CASGPRPGTRAEAFF
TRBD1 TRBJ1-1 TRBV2 TGTGCCAGCAGTAGGGACAGGGGGTCTGAAGCTTTCTTT CASSRDRGSEAFF
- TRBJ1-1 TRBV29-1 TGCAGCGCCCATCGGGGGGAGACTGAAGCTTTCTTT CSAHRGETEAFF
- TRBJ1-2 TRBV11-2 TGTGCCAGCAGCGGGTATCGGGTTACCGCGTATGGCTACACCTTC CASSGYRVTAYGYTF
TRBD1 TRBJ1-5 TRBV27 TGTGCCAGCAGTTCCCTCCAGGGGGTTAATCAGCCCCAGCATTTT CASSSLQGVNQPQHF
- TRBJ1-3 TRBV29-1 TGCAGCGTTGAGGCAGTAGGAAACACCATATATTTT CSVEAVGNTIYF
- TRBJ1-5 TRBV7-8 TGTGCCAGCAGCTTAGGCGGGAGCAGGGCCCAGCATTTT CASSLGGSRAQHF
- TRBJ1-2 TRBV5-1 TGCGCCAGCAGCTTGGGCGGGGGCGGTGGCTACACCTTC CASSLGGGGGYTF
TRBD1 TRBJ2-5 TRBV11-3 TGTGCCAGCAACTTACAGGGGGCGCCAGAGACCCAGTACTTC CASNLQGAPETQYF
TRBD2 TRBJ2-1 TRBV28 TGTGCCAGCAGTTTCACGGGGCCCCCGGGGGGGCAGTTCTTC CASSFTGPPGGQFF
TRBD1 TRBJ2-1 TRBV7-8 TGTGCCAGCAGCTTCCCCCCGGACAGGATTGCCTACAATGAGCAGTTCTTC CASSFPPDRIAYNEQFF
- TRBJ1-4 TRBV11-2 TGTGCCAGCAGCCAGGAGGGGGGGGCTAATGAAAAACTGTTTTTT CASSQEGGANEKLFF
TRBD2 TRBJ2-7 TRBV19 TGTGCCAGTAGTGGAGGGACTAGTTTTTACGAGCAGTACTTC CASSGGTSFYEQYF
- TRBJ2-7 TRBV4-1 TGCGCCAGCAGCCAAGACGGCCAGCGGCCCTCCTACGAGCAGTACTTC CASSQDGQRPSYEQYF